The 5 T cell receptor beta chains below were found in one sample sequenced in a study of blood T cells in healthy people across ages. For the second PCR, which ran for roughly 7 to 11 cycles, a sample-barcoded 5' primer and a J-beta primer mix were used. Using its own MiXCR run on the 5' RACE reads, TCRdb lists one record per CDR3 protein. The sample records 500,000 to 550,000 distinct CDR3 sequences, approximately 25% being singletons. Another study also made use of these data, one on T cells of mothers and their children.

The sequencing input was blood. These receptors were obtained from a boy between 10 and 17 years old in good health.

This chain uses TRBV29-1 with TRBJ2-5; TRBD1 might be the D (5 bases). The CDR3 is 12 amino acids. The V end was cut by 6 bases, the J end by 7 bases, with 15 bases between. The germline V gene encodes CDR1 SQVTM and CDR2 ANQGSEA. The DNA for the CDR3 is TGCAGCGTGACAGACTGGACGGGGACCCAGTACTTC. It translates to CSVTDWTGTQYF.

This clonotype was found a few times. The chain is built from TRBV9 and TRBJ2-3; D is unclear. V was trimmed by 0 bases and J by 5 bases, leaving 4 bases between them. The CDR3 is made up of 12 amino acids. The germline V gene has CDR1 SGDLS and CDR2 YYNGEE. As DNA, the CDR3 is TGTGCCAGCAGCGTAGAGGAAGATACGCAGTATTTT. This codes for CASSVEEDTQYF.

The V and J genes are TRBV6-6 and TRBJ1-1; D remains ambiguous. V lost 2 bases to trimming and J lost 7 bases, with 8 bases between them. This CDR3 comprises 12 residues. The V gene's germline CDR1 is MNHNY and CDR2 SVGAGI (reference sequence). For the CDR3, the DNA is TGTGCCAGCAGTTACGTTCAGAATGAAGCTTTCTTT. It is translated as CASSYVQNEAFF.

This clonotype was detected only a few times. V gene TRBV4-1 combines with J gene TRBJ2-7, with 9 bases that match TRBD1. Trimming removed 4 bases from V and 2 bases from J; junction bases left unmatched: 3. This CDR3 spans 14 amino acids. Germline V CDR1 and CDR2: MGHRA, YSYEKL. CDR3 coding DNA: TGCGCCAGCAGCCCCTGGACAGGGGCCTACGAGCAGTACTTC. Translated: CASSPWTGAYEQYF.

This chain uses TRBV28 with TRBJ2-5, with 8 nucleotides matching TRBD1. The J call is in doubt because the DNA end fits TRBJ2-7 better. CDR1 and CDR2 from the germline V gene are MDHEN and SYDVKM. There are 17 residues in the CDR3. The CDR3 here is CASSFIYGQGASYEQYF. The CDR3 DNA sequence: TGTGCCAGCAGTTTTATCTATGGGCAGGGGGCCTCCTACGAGCAGTACTTC.